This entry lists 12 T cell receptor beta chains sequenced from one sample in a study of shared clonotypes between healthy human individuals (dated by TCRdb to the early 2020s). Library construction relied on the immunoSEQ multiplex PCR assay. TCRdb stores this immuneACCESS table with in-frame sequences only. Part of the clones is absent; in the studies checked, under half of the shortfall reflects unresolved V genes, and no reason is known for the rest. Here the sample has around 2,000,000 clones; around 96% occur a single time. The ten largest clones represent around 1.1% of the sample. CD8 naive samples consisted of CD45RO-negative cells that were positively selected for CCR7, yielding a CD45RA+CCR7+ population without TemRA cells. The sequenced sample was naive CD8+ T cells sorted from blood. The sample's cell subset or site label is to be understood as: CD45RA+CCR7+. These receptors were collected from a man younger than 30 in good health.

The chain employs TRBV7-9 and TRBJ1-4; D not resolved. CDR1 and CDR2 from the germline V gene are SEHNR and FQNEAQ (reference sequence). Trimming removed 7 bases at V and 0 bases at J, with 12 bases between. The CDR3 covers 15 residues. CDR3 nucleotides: TGTGCCAGCAATAAACCGGCTGCAACTAATGAAAAACTGTTTTTT. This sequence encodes CASNKPAATNEKLFF.

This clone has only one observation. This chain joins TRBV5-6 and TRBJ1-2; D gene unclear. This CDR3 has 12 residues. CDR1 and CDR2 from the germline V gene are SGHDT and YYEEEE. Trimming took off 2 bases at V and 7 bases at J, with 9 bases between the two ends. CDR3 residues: CASSFWEGGYTF. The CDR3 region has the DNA TGTGCCAGCAGCTTCTGGGAGGGTGGCTACACCTTC.

The CDR3 here is CASSLGFDSALSEDTQYF. The CDR3 bases are TGTGCCAGCAGCTTAGGGTTCGACTCCGCCTTAAGTGAAGATACGCAGTATTTT. The chain has TRBV7-6 and TRBJ2-3; D call uncertain. In germline, CDR1 is SGHVS, CDR2 FNYEAQ. Trimming left V 1 base short and J 5 bases short, with 22 bases between. The CDR3 consists of 18 residues.

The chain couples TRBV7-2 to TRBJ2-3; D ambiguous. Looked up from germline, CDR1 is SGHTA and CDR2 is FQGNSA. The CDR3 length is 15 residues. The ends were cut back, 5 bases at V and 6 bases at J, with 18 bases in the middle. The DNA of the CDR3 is TGTGCCAGCAGCCCCAGTGACTCCCAGTGGGATACGCAGTATTTT. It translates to CASSPSDSQWDTQYF.

The CDR3 DNA reads as TGTGCCAGCAGCCACGGGGGACAGGGCGCCTACAATGAGCAGTTCTTC. This translates into CASSHGGQGAYNEQFF. The gene calls are TRBV13 and TRBJ2-1; 9 bases map to TRBD1. Germline values: CDR1 PRHDT, CDR2 FYEKMQ (reference sequence). Trimming took 5 bases from V and 2 from J; bases not matched to a gene: 7. The CDR3 has 16 amino acids. Full variable domain (rest looked up from reference TRBV13 and TRBJ2-1): AAGVIQSPRHLIKEKRETATLKCYPIPRHDTVYWYQQGPGQDPQFLISFYEKMQSDKGSIPDRFSAQQFSDYHSELNMSSLELGDSALYFCASSHGGQGAYNEQFFGPGTRLTVL.

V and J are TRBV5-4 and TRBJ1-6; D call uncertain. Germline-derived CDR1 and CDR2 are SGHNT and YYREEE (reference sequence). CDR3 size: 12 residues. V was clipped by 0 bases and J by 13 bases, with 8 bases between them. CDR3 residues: CASSLGGEPLHF. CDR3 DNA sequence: TGTGCCAGCAGCTTGGGTGGGGAGCCCCTCCACTTT.

CDR3 region: CASSQVWGPSGEQYF. The CDR3 DNA reads as TGCGCCAGCAGCCAGGTTTGGGGACCCTCAGGCGAGCAGTACTTC. The chain recombines TRBV4-3 with TRBJ2-7; D may correspond to TRBD1 or TRBD2 (5 bases each). CDR3 length: 15 residues. V lost 3 bases and J 6 bases, leaving 18 bases between the germline ends. Germline V gives CDR1 LGHNA, CDR2 YSLEER.

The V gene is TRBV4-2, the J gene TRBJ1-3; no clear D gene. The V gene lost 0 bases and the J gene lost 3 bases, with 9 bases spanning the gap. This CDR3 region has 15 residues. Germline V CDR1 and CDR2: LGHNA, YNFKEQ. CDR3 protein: CASSQESGSGNTIYF. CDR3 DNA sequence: TGTGCCAGCAGCCAAGAATCGGGAAGTGGAAACACCATATATTTT.

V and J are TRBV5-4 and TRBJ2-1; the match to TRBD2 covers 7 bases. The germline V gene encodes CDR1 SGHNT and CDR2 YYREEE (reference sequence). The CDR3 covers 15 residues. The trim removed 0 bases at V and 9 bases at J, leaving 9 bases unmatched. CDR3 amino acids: CASSLESSGGSEQFF. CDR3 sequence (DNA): TGTGCCAGCAGCTTGGAGTCTAGCGGAGGATCTGAGCAGTTCTTC.

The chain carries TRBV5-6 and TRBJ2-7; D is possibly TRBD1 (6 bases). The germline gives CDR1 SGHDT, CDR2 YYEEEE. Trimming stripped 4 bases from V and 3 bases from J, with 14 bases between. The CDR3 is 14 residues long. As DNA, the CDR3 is TGTGCCAGCAGCCAACCTCAGGGGTACTACGAGCAGTACTTC. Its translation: CASSQPQGYYEQYF.

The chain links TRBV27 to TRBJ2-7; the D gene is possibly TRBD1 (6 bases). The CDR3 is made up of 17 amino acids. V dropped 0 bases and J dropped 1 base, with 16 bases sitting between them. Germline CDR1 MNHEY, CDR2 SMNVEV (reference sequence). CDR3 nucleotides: TGTGCCAGCAGTTTATCGAACCCCAGGGGATGGTCCTACGAGCAGTACTTC. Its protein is CASSLSNPRGWSYEQYF.

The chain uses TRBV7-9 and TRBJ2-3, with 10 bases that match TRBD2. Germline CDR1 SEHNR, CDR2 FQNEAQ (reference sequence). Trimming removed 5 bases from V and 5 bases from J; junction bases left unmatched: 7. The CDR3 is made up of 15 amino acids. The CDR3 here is CASSPLAGVVDTQYF. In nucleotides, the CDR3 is TGTGCCAGCAGCCCGCTAGCGGGAGTGGTAGATACGCAGTATTTT. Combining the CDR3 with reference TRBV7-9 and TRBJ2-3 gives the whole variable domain DTGVSQNPRHKITKRGQNVTFRCDPISEHNRLYWYRQTLGQGPEFLTYFQNEAQLEKSRLLSDRFSAERPKGSFSTLEIQRTEQGDSAMYLCASSPLAGVVDTQYFGPGTRLTVL.